These 6 T cell receptor beta chains were all obtained from the same sample, sequenced in a study of blood T cell repertoires in COVID-19. This table comes from immunoSEQ multiplex PCR, and its TCRdb copy is limited to in-frame clones, with some not included. The table has 150,000 to 200,000 clones, 70% to 80% seen once; the top ten hold under 20%. The sequenced material came from PBMCs or T cells enriched from blood (not recorded which). The origin of the receptors is a woman between 65 and 79 years old in a cohort exposed to, infected with or recovered from COVID-19 (not recorded which).

As for this clone: The identical CDR3 is also encoded by other nucleotide sequences in the sample. This chain joins TRBV7-9 and TRBJ1-3, with D unresolved. Germline CDR1 is SEHNR and CDR2 is FQNEAQ (reference sequence). This CDR3 spans 15 amino acids. With 5 bases removed from V and 0 bases from J, the gap between germline ends came to 11 bases. CDR3 sequence reads: CASSPRGNSGNTIYF. CDR3 DNA sequence: TGTGCCAGCAGCCCCCGAGGAAACTCTGGAAACACCATATATTTT.

This rearrangement joins TRBV9 to TRBJ1-4; TRBD1 agrees at 7 bases. Germline lookup yields CDR1 SGDLS and CDR2 YYNGEE. The CDR3 has 14 amino acids. Germline trimming cut 6 bases from V and 3 bases from J; bases unmatched to any gene: 5. The CDR3 here is CASTPGTANEKLFF. CDR3 DNA: TGTGCCAGCACCCCCGGGACAGCTAATGAAAAACTGTTTTTT. The full variable domain, completed using reference TRBV9 and TRBJ1-4, is DSGVTQTPKHLITATGQRVTLRCSPRSGDLSVYWYQQSLDQGLQFLIQYYNGEERAKGNILERFSAQQFPDLHSELNLSSLELGDSALYFCASTPGTANEKLFFGSGTQLSVL.

This chain uses TRBV21-1 with TRBJ1-5. TRBV21-1 is designated a pseudogene. The CDR3 totals 19 residues. CDR3 nucleotide sequence: TGTGCCAGCAGCAAAAGTTCTAGATTCAGTTTTGTAAGCAATCAGCCCCAGCATTTT. Residues: CASSKSSRFSFVSNQPQHF.

The CDR3 sequence is CASSPGHLSGNTIYF. Here the CDR3 DNA reads TGTGCCAGCAGCCCGGGACACCTCTCTGGAAACACCATATATTTT. The chain combines TRBV9 with TRBJ1-3; D perhaps matches TRBD1 (6 bases). The ends were cut back, 4 bases at V and 0 bases at J, with 11 bases in the middle. The CDR3 has 15 residues. Looked up from germline, CDR1 is SGDLS and CDR2 is YYNGEE. The entire variable domain, with the rest obtained from reference TRBV9 and TRBJ1-3, is as follows: DSGVTQTPKHLITATGQRVTLRCSPRSGDLSVYWYQQSLDQGLQFLIQYYNGEERAKGNILERFSAQQFPDLHSELNLSSLELGDSALYFCASSPGHLSGNTIYFGEGSWLTVV.

This clone has just a few counts. This chain joins TRBV7-2 and TRBJ1-6, with TRBD1 matching 8 bases. The CDR3 runs to 15 residues. Trimming at V came to 1 base and at J to 7 bases, leaving 3 bases not matched to a gene. CDR1 is SGHTA, CDR2 FQGNSA, per germline. In DNA, the CDR3 is TGTGCCAGCAGCTTAGGGACAGGGAGAAATTCACCCCTCCACTTT. Translated: CASSLGTGRNSPLHF.

This clone has a handful of counts. The chain couples TRBV7-2 to TRBJ2-2; D is unclear. The V end was cut by 3 bases, the J end by 1 base, with 9 bases between. The CDR3 is 15 residues long. CDR1 is SGHTA, CDR2 FQGNSA, per germline. CDR3 residues: CASSFGYRNTGELFF. As DNA, the CDR3 is TGTGCCAGCAGCTTCGGATACAGGAACACCGGGGAGCTGTTTTTT.